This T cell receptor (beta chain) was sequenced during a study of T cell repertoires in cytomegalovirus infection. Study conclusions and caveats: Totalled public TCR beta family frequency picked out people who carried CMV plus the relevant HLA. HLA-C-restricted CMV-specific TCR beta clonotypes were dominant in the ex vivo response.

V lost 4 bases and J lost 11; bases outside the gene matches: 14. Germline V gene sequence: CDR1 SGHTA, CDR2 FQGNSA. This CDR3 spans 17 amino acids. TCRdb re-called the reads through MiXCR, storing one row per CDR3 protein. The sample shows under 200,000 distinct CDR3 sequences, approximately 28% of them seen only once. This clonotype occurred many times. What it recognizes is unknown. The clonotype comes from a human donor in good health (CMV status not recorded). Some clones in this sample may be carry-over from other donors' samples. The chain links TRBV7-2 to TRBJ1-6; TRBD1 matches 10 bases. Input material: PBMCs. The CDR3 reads CASSYWDRGYSGAPLHF. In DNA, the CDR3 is TGTGCCAGCAGCTACTGGGACAGGGGCTACTCCGGGGCACCCCTCCACTTT.